Included here is one TCR beta chain sequence, with context. Its target is not known. This sample was included in a study of T cell responses to AZD1222 COVID-19 vaccine. Whole-study findings and limits: Researchers took repertoire samples only after the peak T cell response had come.

The data were produced by immunoSEQ multiplex PCR, yet TCRdb's version contains in-frame clones alone and is incomplete. The data contain around 84,000 clones, roughly 88% of them singletons. The clonotype originates from an adult in good health. The sequencing used peripheral blood, collected on day 0 of MenACWY control vaccination.

The CDR3 here is CASSLSGTGRHNEQFF. The CDR3, as DNA: TGTGCCAGCAGCCTCTCCGGGACAGGGAGGCACAATGAGCAGTTCTTC. The chain has TRBV11-2 and TRBJ2-1, with 9 bases fitting TRBD1. There are 16 residues in the CDR3. Germline CDR1 is SGHAT and CDR2 is FQNNGV. With 5 bases clipped from V and 5 bases from J, the junction kept 10 bases outside the gene matches.